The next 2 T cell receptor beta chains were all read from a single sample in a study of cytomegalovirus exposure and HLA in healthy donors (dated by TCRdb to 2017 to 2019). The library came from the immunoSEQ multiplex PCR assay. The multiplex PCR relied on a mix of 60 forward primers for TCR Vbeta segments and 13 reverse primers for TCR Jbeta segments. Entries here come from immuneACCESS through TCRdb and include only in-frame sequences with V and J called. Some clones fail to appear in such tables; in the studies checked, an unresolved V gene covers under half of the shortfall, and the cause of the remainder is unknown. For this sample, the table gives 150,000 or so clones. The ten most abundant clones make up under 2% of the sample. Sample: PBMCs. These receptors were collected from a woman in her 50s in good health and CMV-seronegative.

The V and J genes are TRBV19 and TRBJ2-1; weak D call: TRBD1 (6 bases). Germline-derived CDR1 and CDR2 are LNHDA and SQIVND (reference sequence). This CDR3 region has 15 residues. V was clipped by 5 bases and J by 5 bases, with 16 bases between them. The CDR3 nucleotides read TGTGCCAGTAGTGTTCCCCGGGACACTGACAATGAGCAGTTCTTC. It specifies CASSVPRDTDNEQFF. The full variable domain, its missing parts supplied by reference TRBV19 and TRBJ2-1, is DGGITQSPKYLFRKEGQNVTLSCEQNLNHDAMYWYRQDPGQGLRLIYYSQIVNDFQKGDIAEGYSVSREKKESFPLTVTSAQKNPTAFYLCASSVPRDTDNEQFFGPGTRLTVL.

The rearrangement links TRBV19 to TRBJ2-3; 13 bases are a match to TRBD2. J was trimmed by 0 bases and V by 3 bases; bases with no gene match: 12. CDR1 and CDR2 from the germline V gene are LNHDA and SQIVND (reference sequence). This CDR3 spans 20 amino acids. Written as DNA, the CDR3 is TGTGCCAGTAGTATCATTAGGGGACTAGCGGGGATTACTAGCACAGATACGCAGTATTTT. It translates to CASSIIRGLAGITSTDTQYF.